Each of the 14 T cell receptor beta chains below was sequenced from the same sample in a study of T cells in Graves' hyperthyroidism and ophthalmopathy. Using RNA transcripts as the source, TCR beta CDR3 regions were amplified. An initial round of RT-PCR targeting the TCR CDR3 relied on the HTBI primer set. From the multiplex PCR reads, TCRdb called clonotypes with MiXCR, one entry per CDR3 protein. The sample holds more than 500,000 distinct CDR3 sequences, 11% to 15% seen once. Sequences were obtained from blood. These receptor sequences come from a middle-aged woman with Graves' hyperthyroidism.

This clonotype was seen many times. The V and J genes are TRBV28 and TRBJ2-5; TRBD1 might be the D (5 bases). CDR3 size: 14 residues. Trimming pared 5 bases from V and 4 bases from J, leaving 14 bases between. The germline CDR1 and CDR2 sequences are MDHEN and SYDVKM. DNA for the CDR3: TGTGCCAGCAGTCTACAGGACCCCCGAGAGACCCAGTACTTC. It is translated as CASSLQDPRETQYF. Filled out from reference TRBV28 and TRBJ2-5, the complete variable domain reads DVKVTQSSRYLVKRTGEKVFLECVQDMDHENMFWYRQDPGLGLRLIYFSYDVKMKEKGDIPEGYSVSREKKERFSLILESASTNQTSMYLCASSLQDPRETQYFGPGTRLLVL.

This clonotype was observed at least ten times. The chain links TRBV3-1 to TRBJ1-5; D call uncertain. The CDR3 spans 13 residues. V was cut by 2 bases and J by 7 bases, with 9 bases left in between. Germline CDR1 and CDR2: LGHDT and YNNKEL (reference sequence). CDR3 residues: CASSQRLGQPQHF. For the CDR3, the DNA is TGTGCCAGCAGCCAACGGTTAGGCCAGCCCCAGCATTTT.

The chain is built from TRBV5-4 and TRBJ2-7, with D maybe TRBD1 (6 bases). Germline V gene data show CDR1 as SGHNT and CDR2 as YYREEE (reference sequence). The V end lost 1 base, the J end lost 2 bases, and 13 bases lay between the germline ends. The CDR3 covers 15 residues. The CDR3 region is CASSLMSGATYEQYF. DNA for the CDR3: TGTGCCAGCAGCTTGATGTCAGGGGCTACCTACGAGCAGTACTTC.

The chain links TRBV9 to TRBJ2-1; 12 nucleotides match TRBD2. V gave up 4 bases and J gave up 10 bases; unmatched junction bases: 9. The CDR3 is 15 amino acids. Germline V CDR1 and CDR2: SGDLS, YYNGEE. DNA of the CDR3: TGTGCCAGCAGCTACCTAGCGGGAGGGCCCGGCGAGCAGTTCTTC. It is translated as CASSYLAGGPGEQFF.

J is TRBJ1-1 and V is TRBV6-6; TRBD1 matches at 7 bases. The V gene's germline CDR1 is MNHNY and CDR2 SVGAGI (reference sequence). The junction had 6 bases not matched to a gene; V was cut back by 2 bases and J by 9 bases. The CDR3 sequence is 13 residues long. CDR3 sequence (DNA): TGTGCCAGCAGTTACAGGGACAGAAAGCAAGCTTTCTTT. As protein: CASSYRDRKQAFF.

This clonotype was seen repeatedly, ten times or more. This sequence joins TRBV18 and TRBJ1-2; no reliable D call. In germline, CDR1 is KGHSH, CDR2 LQKENI. This CDR3 spans 13 amino acids. The ends were cut back, 2 bases at V and 6 bases at J, with 10 bases in the middle. The DNA for the CDR3 is TGTGCCAGCTCACCAGAGGGATCGCATGGCTACACCTTC. This sequence encodes CASSPEGSHGYTF. Combining the CDR3 with reference TRBV18 and TRBJ1-2 gives the whole variable domain NAGVMQNPRHLVRRRGQEARLRCSPMKGHSHVYWYRQLPEEGLKFMVYLQKENIIDESGMPKERFSAEFPKEGPSILRIQQVVRGDSAAYFCASSPEGSHGYTFGSGTRLTVV.

This chain links TRBV6-5 with TRBJ1-3; a possible D gene is TRBD1 (5 bases). CDR1 is MNHEY and CDR2 is SVGAGI in the germline V gene. Trimming left V 2 bases short and J 4 bases short, with 15 bases between. This CDR3 spans 16 amino acids. The CDR3 coding sequence is TGTGCCAGCAGTTACCGTCCGACAGCGGGGGGAAACACCATATATTTT. This sequence encodes CASSYRPTAGGNTIYF.

This clonotype was detected many times. The CDR3 loop reads CASLPHINTEAFF. The CDR3 region has the DNA TGTGCCAGCCTGCCACACATAAACACTGAAGCTTTCTTT. J is TRBJ1-1 and V is TRBV18; D ambiguous. The CDR3 extends over 13 amino acids. Germline V gene data show CDR1 as KGHSH and CDR2 as LQKENI. Trimming removed 8 bases from V and 2 bases from J, with 12 bases in between.

This clonotype was observed a few times. This sequence joins TRBV20-1 and TRBJ1-2; possibly TRBD1 for D (5 bases). Trimming left V 5 bases short and J 2 bases short, with 12 bases between. CDR3 length: 13 amino acids. Germline V gene sequence: CDR1 DFQATT, CDR2 SNEGSKA (reference sequence). CDR3 DNA sequence: TGCAGTGCTCCGGGACCACTAAACTATGGCTACACCTTC. This encodes CSAPGPLNYGYTF.

This clonotype came up a few times. The rearrangement joins TRBV28 to TRBJ2-6; D is unresolved. The V gene's germline CDR1 is MDHEN and CDR2 SYDVKM. The CDR3 is made up of 14 amino acids. The V end lost 6 bases, the J end lost 0 bases, and 6 bases lay between the germline ends. Here the CDR3 DNA reads TGTGCCAGCAGCACTAACTCTGGGGCCAACGTCCTGACTTTC. It translates to CASSTNSGANVLTF.

As for this clonotype: Germline is not matched at one junction end, which may reflect a read error. The chain combines TRBV20-1 with TRBJ2-1; 10 bases fit TRBD2. From germline, CDR1 is DFQATT and CDR2 SNEGSKA (reference sequence). The CDR3 is 14 amino acids. CDR3 loop: CSAATSGTINERFF. CDR3 in DNA: TGCAGTGCTGCAACTAGCGGGACTATAAATGAGCGGTTCTTC.

This clonotype has a count of ten or more. The chain employs TRBV11-3 and TRBJ2-2, with D possibly TRBD2 on 6 matching bases. Germline CDR1 SGHNT, CDR2 YENEEA. V shed 5 bases and J shed 2 bases, with 12 bases lying between them. This CDR3 region has 15 residues. The CDR3 bases are TGTGCCAGCAGCCCGGGACTCCTCAACACCGGGGAGCTGTTTTTT. This codes for CASSPGLLNTGELFF.

This clonotype has a count of ten or more. V and J are TRBV30 and TRBJ1-1; weak D call: TRBD1 (5 bases). V was clipped by 1 base and J by 2 bases, with 11 bases between them. CDR3 length: 14 amino acids. Germline assignment: CDR1 GTSNPN and CDR2 SVGIG (reference sequence). In nucleotides, the CDR3 is TGTGCCTGGAGTGACGGACACAGAAACACTGAAGCTTTCTTT. It is translated as CAWSDGHRNTEAFF.

This clonotype has ten or more counts. The DNA for the CDR3 is TGTGCCAGCAGTGCGGAGGACGGGGATATCTATGGCTACACCTTC. Translated, it gives CASSAEDGDIYGYTF. The chain uses TRBV6-1 and TRBJ1-2; no firm D call. Germline values: CDR1 MNHNS, CDR2 SASEGT. The CDR3 is made up of 15 amino acids. Trimming shortened V by 4 bases and J by 4 bases, and 16 bases separated the two germline ends.